This T cell receptor (beta chain) was sequenced during a study of a mutant IDH1 vaccine in newly diagnosed glioma. Time point meaning: week 47, end of study. Mutant IDH1 20-mer peptide, at 300 ug, made up each vaccine dose, with topical imiquimod. New IDH1-mutant, ATRX-lost WHO grade 3 or 4 astrocytomas occurred in donors. Germline V gene lookup returns CDR1 SNHLY and CDR2 FYNNEI. V was shortened by 5 bases and J by 4 bases, with 5 bases between the two germline ends. The CDR3 runs to 11 residues. Some clones are missing from TCRdb's copy, which holds only in-frame ones; the method was immunoSEQ multiplex PCR. The table lists 60,000 to 70,000 clones, roughly four fifths of them singletons, with approximately 3.9% in the top ten. In regard to this clone: The target antigen is unknown.

The receptor was derived from a man aged 25 to 45 with glioma. The sequencing here drew on PBMCs, taken from a glioma patient whose treatment included an IDH1 peptide vaccine. The rearrangement joins TRBV2 to TRBJ1-1; no definite D call. CDR3: CASSPVTEAFF. The CDR3 region has the DNA TGTGCCAGCAGTCCAGTCACTGAAGCTTTCTTT.